Following are 20 T cell receptor beta chains from one sample sequenced in a study of CD8 T cells in ankylosing spondylitis. A single record per CDR3 protein comes from TCRdb applying MiXCR to the 5' RACE reads. The data hold some 250,000 distinct CDR3 sequences, with about 10% observed a single time. Sequencing was carried out using blood, either unsorted or a sorted T cell fraction (not recorded which). The receptors come from a male donor with ankylosing spondylitis or in good health (not recorded which).

This clonotype was recorded only once. With a much larger clone just one base away, this may be a read error. This chain connects TRBV5-1 to TRBJ2-7; 10 nucleotides match TRBD1. The length of the CDR3 is 14 residues. Germline loops: CDR1 SGHRS, CDR2 YFSETQ. In DNA, the CDR3 is TGCGCCAGCAGTAGGGGACAGGGGACCTACGGGCAGTACTTC. Translated: CASSRGQGTYGQYF.

This clonotype was detected many times. The genes are TRBV20-1 and TRBJ2-1; maybe TRBD2 (6 bases). Germline V lookup: CDR1 DFQATT, CDR2 SNEGSKA (reference sequence). The CDR3 runs to 16 residues. V lost 6 bases to trimming and J lost 0 bases, with 18 bases between them. The CDR3 region has the DNA TGCAGTGCCCCATCCCGGGGGTTGAGCTCCTACAATGAGCAGTTCTTC. This gives the protein CSAPSRGLSSYNEQFF.

This clonotype was seen ten or more times. The V and J genes are TRBV5-1 and TRBJ2-2, with D perhaps TRBD1 or TRBD2 (6 bases each). Germline CDR1 SGHRS, CDR2 YFSETQ. This CDR3 is 19 amino acids long. Trimming removed 4 bases at V and 2 bases at J, with 24 bases between. The CDR3 nucleotides are TGCGCCAGCAGCGGTAACCTTCTCGATGGGGGGCTAAACACCGGGGAGCTGTTTTTT. This gives the protein CASSGNLLDGGLNTGELFF.

The chain carries TRBV12-3 or TRBV12-4 and TRBJ2-7, with TRBD2 identical over 9 bases. This CDR3 has 15 amino acids. After removal of 3 bases from V and 3 bases from J, the junction contained 6 bases not matched to a gene. CDR3 in amino acids: CASSFSASGNYEQYF. The CDR3, as DNA: TGTGCCAGCAGTTTTTCAGCTAGCGGGAACTACGAGCAGTACTTC.

This clonotype was counted ten times or more. The CDR3 region has the DNA TGTGCCAGCAGCCTAAACAGGGGGGACTACAATGAGCAGTTCTTC. Amino acids: CASSLNRGDYNEQFF. The genes are TRBV6-4 and TRBJ2-1, with 8 bases lining up with TRBD1. This CDR3 contains 15 residues. With V trimmed by 6 bases and J by 3 bases, 7 bases remained unmatched. The germline V gene has CDR1 MRHNA and CDR2 SNTAGT.

This clonotype was seen ten or more times. CDR3: CASSIEWDGGNTEAFF. CDR3 DNA: TGTGCCAGTAGTATAGAATGGGACGGAGGGAACACTGAAGCTTTCTTT. The chain carries TRBV19 and TRBJ1-1, with D perhaps matching TRBD1 (5 bases). CDR3 size: 16 residues. Germline lookup yields CDR1 LNHDA and CDR2 SQIVND (reference sequence). Trimming took 0 bases from V and 1 from J, leaving 12 bases between them.

This clonotype was detected many times. The chain couples TRBV20-1 to TRBJ1-6; no definite D call. CDR3 length equals 16 residues. In germline, CDR1 is DFQATT, CDR2 SNEGSKA (reference sequence). V was trimmed by 3 bases and J by 0 bases, leaving 12 bases between them. This CDR3 reads CSASRWTSSYNSPLHF. In DNA, the CDR3 is TGCAGTGCTAGTCGGTGGACCAGCTCCTATAATTCACCCCTCCACTTT.

The chain carries TRBV5-8 and TRBJ1-2; D gene uncertain. Trimming stripped 4 bases from V and 1 base from J, with 8 bases between. Germline V gene data show CDR1 as SGHTS and CDR2 as YDEGEE. The CDR3 has 13 residues. CDR3 in amino acids: CASSLTYNYGYTF. CDR3 DNA: TGTGCCAGCAGCCTAACATATAACTATGGCTACACCTTC.

This clonotype was observed many times. The chain combines TRBV20-1 with TRBJ2-5; D remains unclear. Looked up from germline, CDR1 is DFQATT and CDR2 is SNEGSKA (reference sequence). Trimming removed 1 base from V and 5 bases from J, with 14 bases in between. The CDR3 covers 14 residues. The CDR3 loop reads CSARATSSLETQYF. The CDR3 DNA reads TGCAGTGCTAGAGCCACCAGTAGTCTGGAGACCCAGTACTTC.

This clonotype was seen many times. The chain carries TRBV20-1 and TRBJ1-1; D gene uncertain. Germline V lookup: CDR1 DFQATT, CDR2 SNEGSKA (reference sequence). V lost 0 bases to trimming and J lost 3 bases, with 11 bases between them. The length of the CDR3 is 14 residues. CDR3 region: CSARDPSRHTEAFF. The CDR3 region has the DNA TGCAGTGCTAGAGATCCTTCTAGACACACTGAAGCTTTCTTT.

This clonotype was recorded many times. The chain uses TRBV5-6 and TRBJ2-7; 7 bases agree with TRBD1. V dropped 4 bases and J dropped 5; count of bases not matched to a gene: 9. The length of the CDR3 is 14 residues. CDR1 is SGHDT and CDR2 is YYEEEE in the germline V gene. DNA for the CDR3: TGTGCCAGCAGCAACGACAGGGACACGGACGAGCAGTACTTC. Its protein product is CASSNDRDTDEQYF.

V is TRBV20-1 and J is TRBJ1-5; D unclear. The V gene lost 6 bases and the J gene lost 7 bases, with 16 bases spanning the gap. CDR3 length: 13 amino acids. Germline CDR1 reads DFQATT; CDR2 reads SNEGSKA (reference sequence). The CDR3 reads CSAGQAPGQPQHF. The CDR3 DNA follows: TGCAGTGCGGGCCAGGCTCCGGGCCAGCCCCAGCATTTT.

This clonotype was found many times. The chain recombines TRBV20-1 with TRBJ2-3; TRBD2 might be the D (6 bases). Germline V CDR1 and CDR2: DFQATT, SNEGSKA (reference sequence). CDR3 length equals 13 residues. Trimming removed 1 base from V and 1 base from J, with 6 bases in between. For the CDR3, the DNA is TGCAGTGCTAGAGGCGGGGGCACAGATACGCAGTATTTT. Translation: CSARGGGTDTQYF.

This clonotype turned up a few times. The V and J genes are TRBV6-5 and TRBJ1-2, with 8 positions matching TRBD1. V lost 2 bases to trimming and J lost 4 bases; unmatched junction nucleotides: 12. Germline V CDR1 and CDR2: MNHEY, SVGAGI. This CDR3 is 17 amino acids long. DNA of the CDR3: TGTGCCAGCAGTTACCAGGGACAGGCTGTGGGGCGCTATGGCTACACCTTC. Residues: CASSYQGQAVGRYGYTF.

This clonotype was counted at least ten times. The V gene is TRBV5-1, the J gene TRBJ2-7; D perhaps matches TRBD2 (6 bases). The CDR3 runs to 14 residues. The V end lost 5 bases, the J end lost 5 bases, and 17 bases lay between the germline ends. CDR1 and CDR2 (germline): SGHRS, YFSETQ. The CDR3 here is CASSFSGGPNEQYF. CDR3 nucleotides: TGCGCCAGCAGTTTTAGCGGAGGGCCGAACGAGCAGTACTTC.

Only a few counts were recorded for this clonotype. V and J are TRBV29-1 and TRBJ2-3; maybe TRBD2 (5 bases). The CDR3 is 13 residues long. Trimming removed 7 bases at V and 2 bases at J, with 13 bases between. The V gene's germline CDR1 is SQVTM and CDR2 ANQGSEA. CDR3 residues: CSGGGLYTDTQYF. DNA for the CDR3: TGCAGCGGTGGCGGGCTTTACACAGATACGCAGTATTTT.

This clonotype has just a few counts. V is TRBV6-2 or TRBV6-3 and J is TRBJ2-3; 8 nucleotides align to TRBD2. The CDR3 length is 17 residues. From germline, CDR1 is MNHEY and CDR2 SVGEGT. J gave up 0 bases and V 2 bases, and 7 bases lay outside the gene matches. For the CDR3, the DNA is TGTGCCAGCAGTTACACCCTACTAGCGGATAGCACAGATACGCAGTATTTT. It translates to CASSYTLLADSTDTQYF.

The J gene is TRBJ1-2, the V gene TRBV2; a weak D match, TRBD1 (5 bases). Deletions cut 8 bases from V and 6 bases from J, with 16 bases between. Germline V gene data show CDR1 as SNHLY and CDR2 as FYNNEI. CDR3 length equals 13 residues. Here the CDR3 reads CASYQGVYDGYTF. Here the CDR3 DNA reads TGTGCCAGCTATCAAGGGGTCTATGATGGCTACACCTTC.

This clonotype was counted at least ten times. This chain connects TRBV5-6 to TRBJ2-1; D is uncertain. The length of the CDR3 is 15 residues. Germline CDR1 is SGHDT and CDR2 is YYEEEE. The V gene lost 0 bases and the J gene lost 2 bases, with 9 bases spanning the gap. This CDR3 is CASSLGYQTYNEQFF. For the CDR3, the DNA is TGTGCCAGCAGCTTGGGTTACCAAACCTACAATGAGCAGTTCTTC. The full variable domain, its missing parts supplied by reference TRBV5-6 and TRBJ2-1, is DAGVTQSPTHLIKTRGQQVTLRCSPKSGHDTVSWYQQALGQGPQFIFQYYEEEERQRGNFPDRFSGHQFPNYSSELNVNALLLGDSALYLCASSLGYQTYNEQFFGPGTRLTVL.

This clonotype was seen ten or more times. The chain has TRBV11-2 and TRBJ2-2; D remains unclear. Trimming took 3 bases from V and 4 from J, leaving 12 bases between them. The CDR3 spans 15 residues. Germline V gene data show CDR1 as SGHAT and CDR2 as FQNNGV. CDR3: CASSLAASVTGELFF. CDR3 coding DNA: TGTGCCAGCAGCTTGGCTGCCTCGGTCACCGGGGAGCTGTTTTTT.